The clone carrying this T cell receptor beta chain turned up a few times. The antigen is undetermined. Germline trimming cut 5 bases from V and 1 base from J; bases unmatched to any gene: 4. The CDR3 sequence is 17 residues long. CDR1 is SEHNR and CDR2 is FQNEAQ in the germline V gene (reference sequence). For TCR beta, libraries came from iRepertoire HTBI primers and Arm-PCR of CDR3 regions. TCRdb independently ran MiXCR on the multiplex PCR reads; one entry per CDR3 protein. Seen here are about 560,000 distinct CDR3 sequences, roughly a sixth observed once, and the top ten hold around 12%. The time point denotes: newly diagnosed GD, antithyroid drugs for less than 3 months. RNA isolated from PBMCs was used to make the TCR library. This sample was taken from a study of regulatory T cells in long-lasting Graves disease. General observations from the study: No thyroid tissue was studied; the work used peripheral blood only. Persistent disease samples used TRBV28, TRBJ1-2 and TRBJ2-5 preferentially.

These data are also associated with another study on T cells in Graves' hyperthyroidism and ophthalmopathy. That source notes: Patients aged 18 to 65 had newly diagnosed hyperthyroidism lasting under 2 months.

This TCR came from a man aged 18 to 29 with Graves disease. The material sequenced was peripheral blood mononuclear cells (PBMCs), taken at new diagnosis, from a patient treated with antithyroid drugs. The V and J genes are TRBV7-9 and TRBJ2-6, with 11 bases matching TRBD2. This chain's CDR3 is CASSPTSGSSGANVLTF. The CDR3, as DNA: TGTGCCAGCAGCCCAACTAGCGGGAGTTCTGGGGCCAACGTCCTGACTTTC.